This T cell receptor beta chain was obtained from a study of synovial regulatory T cells in juvenile arthritis (dated by TCRdb to 2014 to 2015). A note on the overall study: Among the sequenced patients, a few were classified as therapy-naive, methotrexate plus infliximab was given to one, methotrexate was given to roughly six, and treatment information was unavailable for one. Effector T cell subsets were also sequenced in the study cohort for comparisons, but only blood and synovial fluid Treg cells are covered by the Treg dataset alone. TCR repertoire comparisons included Treg and Teff subsets from approximately eleven JIA patients with active disease. Using matched patient samples, the researchers compared TCRbeta CDR3 repertoires across three groups: blood iaTreg cells, other blood Treg cells and synovial fluid Treg cells.

Library construction relied on the immunoSEQ multiplex PCR assay. Adaptive Biotechnologies carried out the TCRbeta CDR3 sequencing. As for how the authors treated the data: Repertoire similarity was assessed using the Chao-modified Jaccard index and the median clonotype overlap from 200 random subsamples at equal sample size. The similarity analyses were run on either productive nucleotide sequences or amino acid sequences translated in silico. Hierarchical clustering with single linkage and t-SNE based on Chao-modified Jaccard distances were applied for the comparison of repertoires. Repertoire diversity was measured with the Renyi index after sample size normalisation across a range of alpha values. TCRdb holds this immuneACCESS table with in-frame rearrangements only. Some clones are missing; in checked studies, unresolved V genes explain under half, and the rest has no known cause. V and J calls and clone size come straight from that table; D and trimming were deduced from the DNA. The sample table records around 9,600 clones. The top ten clonotypes cover under 2.5% of the sample.

A remark on this clone: What antigen it recognizes has not been identified.

The investigation overall reported the following: Synovial Treg cells shared more CDR3 sequences with iaTreg cells than with other blood Treg cells; Chao-Jaccard similarity confirmed closer relation. Compared with other blood Treg cells, blood iaTreg cells had lower TCR diversity, a finding consistent with antigen-driven expansion. Across patients, iaTreg TCR repertoires were largely private and overlapped partially with synovial Teff repertoires and blood CPL repertoires.

The donors for the TCR repertoire analysis were approximately eleven juvenile idiopathic arthritis patients with active disease who had not reached inactive disease, of whom 3 were polyarticular and 8 were oligoarticular. The TCR-sequenced patients had a median age of 11.6 years (range roughly 2.1-22.9) and median disease duration of approximately seven years (range 0.2-19.1). The samples used for TCR repertoire analysis were collected at two centres in Italy. Peripheral blood mononuclear cells were isolated using a Histopaque-1077 density gradient and were cryopreserved in 90% FCS with approximately 10% DMSO. For CDR1 and CDR2, the germline V gene lists MNHEY and SVGAGI. The CDR3, from cysteine to phenylalanine, totals 13 residues. The record lacks a DNA sequence.

The sequence was collected from a donor between 2 and 29 years old with juvenile idiopathic arthritis. The chain was built from TRBV6-5 and TRBJ2-5; the TCRdb D gene call, TRBD1, has no DNA to confirm it. The material sequenced was Treg cells from blood. In the paper's terms, the cell subset or site label means: remaining (HLA-DR-negative) circulating blood Treg cells. CDR3 protein: CASSWTGRETQYF.